Sequencing of this T cell receptor beta chain was carried out in a study of OX40 agonist ivuxolimab in advanced cancers. Overall study context: Dose-escalation patients suffered from hepatocellular carcinoma, melanoma, renal cell or head and neck cancer. Notes on the study in general: Those patients achieving a partial response at 0.1-3.0 mg/kg showed among the lowest clonal expansion. In a subset of nonresponders, normalized T-cell clonal expansion was also low. The mean number of expanded clones was higher in CD8+ T cells than in CD4+.

The CDR3 is 16 residues long. The ends lost 4 bases at V and 0 bases at J; junction bases unmatched: 5. From germline, CDR1 is LGHNA and CDR2 YNFKEQ. Some clones are missing from TCRdb's copy, which holds only in-frame ones; the method was immunoSEQ multiplex PCR. The table lists tens of thousands of clones, 80% to 95% of them singletons, with about an eighth in the top ten. On this clone: Its antigen is undetermined.

The chain uses TRBV4-2 and TRBJ1-3; 8 bases fit TRBD1. The material was CD4+ or CD8+ T cells sorted from blood, obtained in a trial of the OX40 agonist ivuxolimab. The TCR comes from an adult with an advanced solid tumor such as melanoma, head and neck, liver or kidney cancer. CDR3 amino acids: CASSLSDRDSGNTIYF. In DNA form, the CDR3 reads TGTGCCAGCAGCCTGTCGGACAGGGACTCTGGAAACACCATATATTTT.